This T cell receptor beta chain was retrieved from a study of Graves' ophthalmopathy and Graves' hyperthyroidism. Study-level background: Cases classed as stable hyperthyroidism had no ophthalmopathy within 18 months of follow-up.

V was pared by 2 bases and J by 3 bases, with 11 bases between. The CDR3 spans 14 residues. Germline V gene sequence: CDR1 SGHTA, CDR2 FQGNSA. RNA served as the template for amplifying TCR beta CDR3 regions. In the first round, RT-PCR was carried out with HTBI primers, and a multiplex PCR formed the second round. TCRdb re-analysed the multiplex PCR reads in MiXCR, keeping a single row per CDR3 protein. Found here are about 550,000 distinct CDR3 sequences, less than 45% of them singletons; the top ten hold about 4%. This clonotype was seen repeatedly, ten times or more. Sequenced material: peripheral blood or thyroid tissue (not recorded which). The source of this sequence is an adult man with Graves' hyperthyroidism. The chain is built from TRBV7-2 and TRBJ2-7; D unclear. DNA of the CDR3: TGTGCCAGCAGCTTAACCCAGGCTAGCTACGAGCAGTACTTC. Translated, it gives CASSLTQASYEQYF. The full variable domain, completed using reference TRBV7-2 and TRBJ2-7, is GAGVSQSPSNKVTEKGKDVELRCDPISGHTALYWYRQSLGQGLEFLIYFQGNSAPDKSGLPSDRFSAERTGGSVSTLTIQRTQQEDSAVYLCASSLTQASYEQYFGPGTRLTVT.